The 16 T cell receptor beta chains reported below all come from one sample, sequenced in a study of cytomegalovirus exposure and HLA in healthy donors. It was with 60 Vbeta and 13 Jbeta primers that the PCR ran. TCRdb's table, derived via immunoSEQ multiplex PCR, lists solely in-frame clones and lacks some. The table records about 140,000 clones, about four fifths of them present only once. The sample taken for sequencing was PBMCs. Every receptor here comes from a woman between 40 and 50 years old in good health and CMV-seropositive.

This clone was recorded only once. The gene calls are TRBV5-1 and TRBJ2-2, with a weak D call TRBD1 (5 bases). The germline V gene has CDR1 SGHRS and CDR2 YFSETQ. The CDR3 has 14 amino acids. Trimming removed 0 bases at V and 5 bases at J, with 8 bases between. CDR3 in DNA: TGCGCCAGCAGCTTGGGACAGCCTACCGGGGAGCTGTTTTTT. This translates into CASSLGQPTGELFF.

V and J are TRBV28 and TRBJ1-2; D is ambiguous. Germline CDR1 reads MDHEN; CDR2 reads SYDVKM. The V end lost 7 bases, the J end lost 4 bases, and 7 bases lay between the germline ends. This CDR3 is built from 11 residues. CDR3 in amino acids: CASMVAYGYTF. The CDR3 DNA is TGTGCCAGCATGGTAGCCTATGGCTACACCTTC.

This sequence joins TRBV28 and TRBJ2-1, with TRBD1 identical over 7 bases. Germline V gives CDR1 MDHEN, CDR2 SYDVKM. The length of the CDR3 is 14 residues. With 5 bases clipped from V and 7 bases from J, the junction kept 8 bases outside the gene matches. Written as DNA, the CDR3 is TGTGCCAGCAGTAGCCGACAGGGACGGAATGAGCAGTTCTTC. Its translation: CASSSRQGRNEQFF.

The rearrangement joins TRBV7-9 to TRBJ1-5; D perhaps matches TRBD1 (5 bases). The CDR3 spans 14 residues. V shed 5 bases and J shed 0 bases, with 8 bases lying between them. CDR1 is SEHNR, CDR2 FQNEAQ, per germline (reference sequence). For the CDR3, the DNA is TGTGCCAGCAGCCTCCAGGGTAGCAATCAGCCCCAGCATTTT. Protein: CASSLQGSNQPQHF.

The rearrangement uses TRBV10-3 and TRBJ1-3; no clear D. The germline V gene has CDR1 ENHRY and CDR2 SYGVKD. Deletions cut 4 bases from V and 3 bases from J, with 16 bases between. The CDR3 contains 16 residues. The CDR3 DNA reads as TGTGCCATCAGTGCGCTTACATTGAGGGATGGAAACACCATATATTTT. This codes for CAISALTLRDGNTIYF.

This sequence joins TRBV2 and TRBJ1-1, with 11 nucleotides matching TRBD1. The CDR3 totals 15 residues. J lost 6 bases, V lost 5 bases, and 8 bases had no gene match. Germline CDR1 reads SNHLY; CDR2 reads FYNNEI. CDR3 nucleotide sequence: TGTGCCAGCAGTTACCTAGGGGACAGGGGGTCTGAAGCTTTCTTT. It translates to CASSYLGDRGSEAFF. Full variable domain (rest looked up from reference TRBV2 and TRBJ1-1): EPEVTQTPSHQVTQMGQEVILRCVPISNHLYFYWYRQILGQKVEFLVSFYNNEISEKSEIFDDQFSVERPDGSNFTLKIRSTKLEDSAMYFCASSYLGDRGSEAFFGQGTRLTVV.

This clone was picked up one time. Written as DNA, the CDR3 is TGTGCCAGCAGTTTTAGCGGGAGTCGTGAGACCCAGTACTTC. Its translation: CASSFSGSRETQYF. This chain connects TRBV11-2 to TRBJ2-5, with 9 nucleotides matching TRBD2. Germline CDR1 reads SGHAT; CDR2 reads FQNNGV. The length of the CDR3 is 14 residues. The ends lost 6 bases at V and 5 bases at J; junction bases unmatched: 7.

The chain couples TRBV9 to TRBJ2-2, with a tentative D call TRBD1 (6 bases). The CDR3 consists of 15 residues. V lost 3 bases and J 1 base, leaving 10 bases between the germline ends. Per the germline V gene, CDR1 is SGDLS and CDR2 is YYNGEE. CDR3 amino acids: CASSAQGLNTGELFF. CDR3 nucleotide sequence: TGTGCCAGCAGCGCACAGGGATTGAACACCGGGGAGCTGTTTTTT.

The table lists this clone with a few counts. The V call is TRBV19, the J call TRBJ2-3; 13 bases are a match to TRBD2. Germline CDR1 is LNHDA and CDR2 is SQIVND (reference sequence). V was clipped by 4 bases and J by 3 bases; unmatched bases: 4. The CDR3 sequence is 16 residues long. As DNA, the CDR3 is TGTGCCAGTAGTAGTGGACTAGCGGGAGTTACAGATACGCAGTATTTT. Encoded protein: CASSSGLAGVTDTQYF.

The rearrangement joins TRBV6-5 to TRBJ2-1; 7 positions match TRBD1. J gave up 5 bases and V 6 bases, and 4 bases lay outside the gene matches. The CDR3 length is 13 residues. Germline CDR1 reads MNHEY; CDR2 reads SVGAGI. The CDR3 region is CASRRDRDNEQFF. The DNA of the CDR3 is TGTGCCAGCAGAAGAGACAGGGACAATGAGCAGTTCTTC.

The chain links TRBV5-1 to TRBJ2-7; no clear D. This CDR3 comprises 14 residues. The V and J ends lost 4 bases and 6 bases respectively, with 17 bases between them. CDR1 and CDR2 (germline): SGHRS, YFSETQ. In DNA form, the CDR3 reads TGCGCCAGCAGCGCCAACTGGGCCATCGGCGAGCAGTACTTC. Residues: CASSANWAIGEQYF.

The CDR3 region is CASSKAGTGATYEQYF. In DNA, the CDR3 is TGTGCCAGTAGTAAAGCCGGGACAGGGGCCACCTACGAGCAGTACTTC. The genes are TRBV19 and TRBJ2-7; 10 bases agree with TRBD1. Germline V gene sequence: CDR1 LNHDA, CDR2 SQIVND (reference sequence). CDR3 length equals 16 residues. Trimming at V came to 4 bases and at J to 2 bases, leaving 8 bases not matched to a gene.

A single count supports this clone. J is TRBJ2-2 and V is TRBV6-1, with 8 nucleotides matching TRBD1. The CDR3 is 13 residues long. CDR1 is MNHNS, CDR2 SASEGT, per germline. The junction had 2 bases not matched to a gene; V was cut back by 6 bases and J by 5 bases. The CDR3 bases are TGTGCCAGCAGAGGACAGGGAACCGGGGAGCTGTTTTTT. Protein product: CASRGQGTGELFF.

The V and J genes are TRBV7-6 and TRBJ2-1; tentative D call: TRBD2 (5 bases). Between the trimmed V and J ends, which lost 3 bases and 0 bases, there was a span of 18 bases. The CDR3 consists of 18 residues. Germline-derived CDR1 and CDR2 are SGHVS and FNYEAQ. The CDR3 DNA reads as TGTGCCAGCAGCTTGAATAAAGGACTGGGGAGCTCCTACAATGAGCAGTTCTTC. Translated: CASSLNKGLGSSYNEQFF.

The gene calls are TRBV14 and TRBJ2-7, with 8 bases lining up with TRBD1. The CDR3 is made up of 14 amino acids. CDR1 and CDR2 (germline): SGHDN, FVKESK. J lost 6 bases, V lost 3 bases, and 7 bases had no gene match. CDR3 amino acids: CASSHRTGTAEQYF. The CDR3 DNA reads TGTGCCAGCAGCCACCGGACAGGGACGGCCGAGCAGTACTTC.

CDR3 sequence (DNA): TGTGCCACCACCGGGGGGGCCCAAGAGACCCAGTACTTC. Protein sequence: CATTGGAQETQYF. The rearrangement joins TRBV10-3 to TRBJ2-5, with TRBD2 matching 8 bases. The trim removed 10 bases at V and 1 base at J, leaving 5 bases unmatched. This CDR3 has 13 amino acids. The V gene's germline CDR1 is ENHRY and CDR2 SYGVKD.